Listed below are T cell receptor beta chains from one sample, sequenced in a study of T cells in Graves' hyperthyroidism and ophthalmopathy. TCRdb independently ran MiXCR on the multiplex PCR reads; one entry per CDR3 protein. This sample carries a few hundred thousand distinct CDR3 sequences, over 13% of them seen once, and the ten largest clones take 15% to 20%. The sample comprised blood. The source is a young woman with Graves' hyperthyroidism. The CDR3 runs from the conserved cysteine through the conserved F or W. The order of the fields is V gene, D gene, J gene, clone size, CDR3 protein, CDR3 DNA. D genes are given only for firm matches. Clone sizes are given selectively: once, few, many, or a class where the clone is expanded.

TRBV5-1	.	TRBJ1-6	many	CASSLEGQGLSYNSPLHF	TGCGCCAGCAGCTTGGAGGGTCAGGGCCTCTCCTATAATTCACCCCTCCACTTT
TRBV10-3	.	TRBJ2-3	many	CAISDSRGDTQYF	TGTGCCATCAGTGACTCCAGAGGAGATACGCAGTATTTT
TRBV9	TRBD2	TRBJ2-2	.	CASSIRDYNTGELFF	TGTGCCAGCAGCATCCGGGACTATAACACCGGGGAGCTGTTTTTT
TRBV11-2	TRBD1	TRBJ1-2	few	CASGSGQGRSYTF	TGTGCCAGCGGATCCGGACAGGGCCGCAGCTACACCTTC
TRBV11-1	.	TRBJ2-7	many	CASSLSRGASYEQYF	TGTGCCAGCAGCTTAAGTCGGGGAGCCTCCTACGAGCAGTACTTC
TRBV19	.	TRBJ1-2	many	CATSERRSSNYGYTF	TGTGCCACGAGCGAGAGAAGGTCCTCTAACTATGGCTACACCTTC
TRBV3-1	.	TRBJ2-5	.	CASSQSSPVGTQYF	TGTGCCAGCAGCCAGTCTTCTCCTGTAGGGACCCAGTACTTC
TRBV30	.	TRBJ1-6	many	CAWSLQGMGSPLHF	TGTGCCTGGAGCCTCCAGGGGATGGGTTCACCCCTCCACTTT
TRBV14	.	TRBJ2-1	.	CASTKTLPYEQFF	TGTGCCAGCACCAAAACCCTACCCTATGAGCAGTTCTTC
TRBV28	TRBD2	TRBJ2-7	many	CASRLAGRYEQYF	TGTGCCAGCCGACTAGCGGGACGCTACGAGCAGTACTTC
TRBV6-5	.	TRBJ2-2	once	CASSYSGGGNGELFF	TGTGCCAGCAGTTACTCGGGAGGGGGTAACGGGGAGCTGTTTTTT
TRBV20-1	TRBD2	TRBJ2-5	.	CSARFPGLAGIGLYF	TGCAGTGCTAGATTCCCGGGACTAGCGGGAATAGGTCTGTACTTC
TRBV11-2	.	TRBJ1-6	many	CASSLGGQGDSPLHF	TGTGCCAGCAGCTTAGGGGGCCAGGGTGATTCACCCCTCCACTTT
TRBV5-1	TRBD1	TRBJ1-1	many	CASSSTGSRLGTEAFF	TGCGCCAGCAGCTCGACAGGGAGCCGTCTTGGGACTGAAGCTTTCTTT
TRBV3-1	.	TRBJ1-6	few	CASSQEHSNYNSPLHF	TGCGCCAGCAGCCAAGAACACAGCAACTATAATTCACCCCTCCACTTT
TRBV7-9	TRBD1	TRBJ1-1	few	CASSPGDRGFGTEAFF	TGTGCCAGCAGCCCCGGGGACAGGGGATTTGGAACTGAAGCTTTCTTT
TRBV5-1	TRBD2	TRBJ2-5	.	CASSPGRGGGETQYF	TGCGCCAGCAGCCCCGGGAGGGGGGGCGGAGAGACCCAGTACTTC
TRBV29-1	TRBD1	TRBJ1-5	few	CSVGTGSNQPQHF	TGCAGCGTAGGGACAGGGAGCAATCAGCCCCAGCATTTT
TRBV6-1	.	TRBJ2-7	many	CASTPLWERSEQYF	TGTGCCAGCACCCCCCTGTGGGAAAGGAGCGAGCAGTACTTC
TRBV27	.	TRBJ1-5	many	CASSLPDSTYQPQHF	TGTGCCAGCAGTTTACCGGACAGCACATATCAGCCCCAGCATTTT